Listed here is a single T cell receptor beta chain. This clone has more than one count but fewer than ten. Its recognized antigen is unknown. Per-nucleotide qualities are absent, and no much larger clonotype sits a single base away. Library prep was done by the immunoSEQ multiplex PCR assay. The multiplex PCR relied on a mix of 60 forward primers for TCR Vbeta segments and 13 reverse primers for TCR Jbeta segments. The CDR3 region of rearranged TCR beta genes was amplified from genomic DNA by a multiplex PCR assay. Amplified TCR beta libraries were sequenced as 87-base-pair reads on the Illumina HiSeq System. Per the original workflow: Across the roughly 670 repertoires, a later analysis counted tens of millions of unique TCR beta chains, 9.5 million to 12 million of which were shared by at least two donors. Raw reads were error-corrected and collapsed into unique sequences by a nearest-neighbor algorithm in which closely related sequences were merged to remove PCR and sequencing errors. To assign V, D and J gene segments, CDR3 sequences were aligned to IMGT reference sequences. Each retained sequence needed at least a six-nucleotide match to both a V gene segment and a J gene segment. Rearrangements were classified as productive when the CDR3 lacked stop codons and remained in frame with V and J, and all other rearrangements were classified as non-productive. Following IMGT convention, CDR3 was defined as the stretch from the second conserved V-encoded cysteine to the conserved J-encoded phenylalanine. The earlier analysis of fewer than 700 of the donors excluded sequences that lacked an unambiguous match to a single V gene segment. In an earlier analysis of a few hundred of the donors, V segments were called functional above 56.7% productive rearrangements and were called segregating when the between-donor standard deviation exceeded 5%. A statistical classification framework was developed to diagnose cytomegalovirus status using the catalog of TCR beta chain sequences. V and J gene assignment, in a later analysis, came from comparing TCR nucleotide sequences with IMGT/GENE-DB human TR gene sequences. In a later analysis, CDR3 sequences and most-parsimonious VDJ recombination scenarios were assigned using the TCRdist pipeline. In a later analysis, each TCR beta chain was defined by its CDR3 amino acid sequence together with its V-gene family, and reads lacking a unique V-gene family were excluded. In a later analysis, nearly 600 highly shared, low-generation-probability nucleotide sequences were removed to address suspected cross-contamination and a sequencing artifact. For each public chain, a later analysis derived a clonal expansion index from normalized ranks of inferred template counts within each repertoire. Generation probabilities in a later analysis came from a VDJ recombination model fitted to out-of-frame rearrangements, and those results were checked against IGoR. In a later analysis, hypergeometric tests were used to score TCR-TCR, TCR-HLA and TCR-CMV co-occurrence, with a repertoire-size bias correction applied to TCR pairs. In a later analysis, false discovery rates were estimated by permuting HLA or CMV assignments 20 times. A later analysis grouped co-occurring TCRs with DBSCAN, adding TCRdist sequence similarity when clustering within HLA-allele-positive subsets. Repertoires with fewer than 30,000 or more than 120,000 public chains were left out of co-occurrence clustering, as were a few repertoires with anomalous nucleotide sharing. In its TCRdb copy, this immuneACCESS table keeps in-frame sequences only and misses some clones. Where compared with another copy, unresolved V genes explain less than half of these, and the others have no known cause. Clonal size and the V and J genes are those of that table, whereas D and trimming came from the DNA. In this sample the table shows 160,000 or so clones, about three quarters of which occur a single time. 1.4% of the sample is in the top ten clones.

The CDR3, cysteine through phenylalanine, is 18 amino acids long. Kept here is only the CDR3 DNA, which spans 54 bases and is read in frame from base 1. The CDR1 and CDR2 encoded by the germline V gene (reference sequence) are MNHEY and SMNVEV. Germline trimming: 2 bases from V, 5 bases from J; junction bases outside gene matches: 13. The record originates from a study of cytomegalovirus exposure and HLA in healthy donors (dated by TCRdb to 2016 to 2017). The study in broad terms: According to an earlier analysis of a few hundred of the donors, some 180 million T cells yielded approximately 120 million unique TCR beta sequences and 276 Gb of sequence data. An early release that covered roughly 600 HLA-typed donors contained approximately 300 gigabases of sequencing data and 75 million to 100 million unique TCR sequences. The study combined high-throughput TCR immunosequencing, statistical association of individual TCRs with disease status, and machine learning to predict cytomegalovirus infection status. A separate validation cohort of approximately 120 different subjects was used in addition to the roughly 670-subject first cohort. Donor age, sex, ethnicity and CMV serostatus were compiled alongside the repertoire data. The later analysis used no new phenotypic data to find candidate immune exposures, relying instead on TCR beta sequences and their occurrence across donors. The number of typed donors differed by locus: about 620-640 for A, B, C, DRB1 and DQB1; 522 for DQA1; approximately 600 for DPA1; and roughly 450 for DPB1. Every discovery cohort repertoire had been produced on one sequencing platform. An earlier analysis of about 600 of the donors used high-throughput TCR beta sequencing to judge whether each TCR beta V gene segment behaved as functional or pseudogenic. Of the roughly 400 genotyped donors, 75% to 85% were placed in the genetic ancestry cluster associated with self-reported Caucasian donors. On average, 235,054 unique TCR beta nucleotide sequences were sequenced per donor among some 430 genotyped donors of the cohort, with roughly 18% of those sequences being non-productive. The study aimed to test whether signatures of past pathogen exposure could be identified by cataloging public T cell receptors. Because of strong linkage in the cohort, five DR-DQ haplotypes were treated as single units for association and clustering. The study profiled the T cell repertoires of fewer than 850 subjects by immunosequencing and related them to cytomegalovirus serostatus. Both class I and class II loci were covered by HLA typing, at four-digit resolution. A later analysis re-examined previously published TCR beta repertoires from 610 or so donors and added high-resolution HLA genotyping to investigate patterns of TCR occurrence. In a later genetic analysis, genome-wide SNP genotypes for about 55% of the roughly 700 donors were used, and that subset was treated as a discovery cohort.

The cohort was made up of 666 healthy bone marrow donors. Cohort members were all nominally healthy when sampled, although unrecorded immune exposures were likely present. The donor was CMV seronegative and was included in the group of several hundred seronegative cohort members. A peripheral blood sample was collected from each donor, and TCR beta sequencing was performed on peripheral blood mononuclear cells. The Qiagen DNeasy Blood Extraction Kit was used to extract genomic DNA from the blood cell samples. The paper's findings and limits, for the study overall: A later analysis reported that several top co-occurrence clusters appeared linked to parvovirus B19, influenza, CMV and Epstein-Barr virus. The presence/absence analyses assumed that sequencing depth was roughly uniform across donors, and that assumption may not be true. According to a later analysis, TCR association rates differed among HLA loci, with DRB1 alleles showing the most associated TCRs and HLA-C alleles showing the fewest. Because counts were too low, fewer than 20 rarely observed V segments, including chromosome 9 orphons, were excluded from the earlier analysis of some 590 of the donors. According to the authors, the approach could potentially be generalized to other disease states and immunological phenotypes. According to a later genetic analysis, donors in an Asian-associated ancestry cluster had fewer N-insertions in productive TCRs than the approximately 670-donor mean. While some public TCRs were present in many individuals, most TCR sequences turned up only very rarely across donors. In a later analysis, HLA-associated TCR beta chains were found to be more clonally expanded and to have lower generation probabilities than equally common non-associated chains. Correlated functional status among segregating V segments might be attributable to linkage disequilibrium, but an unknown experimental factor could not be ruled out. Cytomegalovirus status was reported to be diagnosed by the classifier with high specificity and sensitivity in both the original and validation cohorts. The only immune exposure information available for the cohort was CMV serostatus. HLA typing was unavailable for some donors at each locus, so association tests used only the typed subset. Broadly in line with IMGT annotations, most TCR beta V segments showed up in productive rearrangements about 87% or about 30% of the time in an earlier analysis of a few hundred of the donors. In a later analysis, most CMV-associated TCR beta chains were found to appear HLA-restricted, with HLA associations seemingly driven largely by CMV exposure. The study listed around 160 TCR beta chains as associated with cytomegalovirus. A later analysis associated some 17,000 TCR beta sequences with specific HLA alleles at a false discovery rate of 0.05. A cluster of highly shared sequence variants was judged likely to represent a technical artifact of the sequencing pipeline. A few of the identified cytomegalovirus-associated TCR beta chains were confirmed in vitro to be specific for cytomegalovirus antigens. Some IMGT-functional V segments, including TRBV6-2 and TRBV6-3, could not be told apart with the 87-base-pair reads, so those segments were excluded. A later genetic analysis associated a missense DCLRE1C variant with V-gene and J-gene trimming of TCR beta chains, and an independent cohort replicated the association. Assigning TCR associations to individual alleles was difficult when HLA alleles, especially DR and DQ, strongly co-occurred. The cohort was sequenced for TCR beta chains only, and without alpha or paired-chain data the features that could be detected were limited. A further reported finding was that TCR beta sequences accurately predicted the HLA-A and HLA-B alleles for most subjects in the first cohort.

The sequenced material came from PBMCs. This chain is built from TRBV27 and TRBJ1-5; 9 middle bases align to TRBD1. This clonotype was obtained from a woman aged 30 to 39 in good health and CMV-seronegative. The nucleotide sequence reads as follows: TGTGCCAGCAGTTTAAAACCCCGGGACAGGGACGGATATCAGCCCCAGCATTTT. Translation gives CASSLKPRDRDGYQPQHF.